This T cell receptor (beta chain) was captured in a study of response to subunit inactivated influenza vaccine. This clonotype was counted at least ten times. Its antigen is not known. Study-level findings and limits: That few new T cells are recruited by each seasonal influenza vaccination was the authors' suggestion.

TCRdb redid the calling of the RT-PCR reads with MiXCR, one entry per CDR3 protein. The table lists 550,000 to 600,000 distinct CDR3 sequences, 10% to 15% of them singletons. CDR3 length equals 13 residues. The V and J ends lost 5 bases and 2 bases respectively, with 9 bases between them. This sample comprised PBMCs from blood, obtained on the day of vaccination. The genes are TRBV12-3 or TRBV12-4 and TRBJ1-1; D is undetermined. The sequence came from a man aged 50 or older who received an inactivated influenza vaccine. This chain's CDR3 is CASSARGNTEAFF. The CDR3 DNA sequence: TGTGCCAGCAGTGCGCGGGGTAACACTGAAGCTTTCTTT.